Below, 9 T cell receptor beta chains from the same sample are listed, as sequenced in a study of control samples from healthy donors and cancer patients. Libraries were prepared by immunoSEQ multiplex PCR; TCRdb keeps only in-frame clonotypes and omits some of them. The sample lists tens of thousands of clones, around 91% occurring once. Input material: PBMCs. All receptors derive from a man in his 60s with colorectal cancer.

This clone was counted a single time. The chain is built from TRBV4-1 and TRBJ1-4; D gene unclear. The CDR3 is 13 amino acids. The germline CDR1 and CDR2 sequences are MGHRA and YSYEKL. V was pared by 0 bases and J by 8 bases, with 7 bases between. The CDR3 reads CASSQEMYEKLFF. The CDR3 DNA reads TGCGCCAGCAGCCAAGAGATGTACGAAAAACTGTTTTTT.

The chain joins TRBV3-1 (or the pseudogene TRBV3-2) to TRBJ1-6; D is ambiguous. This CDR3 is 16 amino acids long. Germline V gene sequence: CDR1 LGHDT, CDR2 YNNKEL (reference sequence). Trimming shortened V by 2 bases and J by 2 bases, and 10 bases separated the two germline ends. For the CDR3, the DNA is TGTGCCAGCAGCCAAATTGGTATGGCCTATAATTCACCCCTCCACTTT. Its translation: CASSQIGMAYNSPLHF.

The chain couples TRBV7-2 to TRBJ1-2; no clear D gene. The CDR3 length is 14 residues. The germline V and J ends were trimmed by 1 base and 0 bases, with 6 bases remaining between them. Germline assignment: CDR1 SGHTA and CDR2 FQGNSA. The CDR3 DNA sequence: TGTGCCAGCAGCTTAGACAGCACTAACTATGGCTACACCTTC. It encodes CASSLDSTNYGYTF.

The chain is built from TRBV6-6 and TRBJ1-4, with 11 positions matching TRBD1. The V gene's germline CDR1 is MNHNY and CDR2 SVGAGI (reference sequence). The ends lost 6 bases at V and 7 bases at J; junction bases unmatched: 16. The CDR3 is 18 amino acids. Here the CDR3 reads CASRRTGQGAGRSEKLFF. The CDR3 coding sequence is TGTGCCAGCAGACGAACCGGACAGGGGGCGGGAAGGAGTGAAAAACTGTTTTTT.

This sequence joins TRBV12-3 or TRBV12-4 and TRBJ1-2; the D is unclear. The CDR3 length is 13 residues. Trimming took 6 bases from V and 0 from J, leaving 8 bases between them. The CDR3 protein is CASSWGANYGYTF. The CDR3 nucleotides are TGTGCCAGCAGCTGGGGAGCTAACTATGGCTACACCTTC.

The rearrangement uses TRBV29-1 and TRBJ1-1; D is uncertain. The V gene's germline CDR1 is SQVTM and CDR2 ANQGSEA. This CDR3 is built from 12 residues. V lost 2 bases to trimming and J lost 0 bases, with 4 bases between them. CDR3 DNA: TGCAGCGTTGAAAAAATGAACACTGAAGCTTTCTTT. As protein: CSVEKMNTEAFF.

The chain is built from TRBV19 and TRBJ2-4, with TRBD2 matching over 7 bases. CDR3 length equals 14 residues. The ends lost 4 bases at V and 1 base at J; junction bases unmatched: 1. Germline V gene sequence: CDR1 LNHDA, CDR2 SQIVND (reference sequence). The CDR3 bases are TGTGCCAGTAGTAGTAGCGGGGCCAAAAACATTCAGTACTTC. It specifies CASSSSGAKNIQYF. The variable domain in full, with the rest retrieved from reference TRBV19 and TRBJ2-4, is DGGITQSPKYLFRKEGQNVTLSCEQNLNHDAMYWYRQDPGQGLRLIYYSQIVNDFQKGDIAEGYSVSREKKESFPLTVTSAQKNPTAFYLCASSSSGAKNIQYFGAGTRLSVL.

The chain carries TRBV4-1 and TRBJ2-1; TRBD2 aligns across 16 bases. J was trimmed by 6 bases and V by 3 bases; bases with no gene match: 8. From germline, CDR1 is MGHRA and CDR2 YSYEKL. The CDR3 sequence is 18 residues long. The CDR3 protein is CASSQYGTSGGAVNEQFF. The CDR3 bases are TGCGCCAGCAGCCAGTACGGGACTAGCGGGGGGGCGGTCAATGAGCAGTTCTTC.

This chain joins TRBV7-3 and TRBJ2-1, with D perhaps TRBD2 (7 bases). With 4 bases removed from V and 5 bases from J, the gap between germline ends came to 12 bases. The CDR3 extends over 14 amino acids. CDR1 and CDR2 (germline): SGHTA, FQGTGA. CDR3 sequence: CASSSGRGDNEQFF. The CDR3 region has the DNA TGTGCCAGCAGCTCAGGGAGGGGGGACAATGAGCAGTTCTTC.